The 5 T cell receptor beta chains below all came from one sample that was sequenced in a study of blood T cell repertoires in COVID-19. Produced via immunoSEQ multiplex PCR; TCRdb's table is partial and in-frame only. This table holds over 200,000 clones, 88% found once. Material for sequencing was peripheral blood. Receptor source: a woman aged 60-70 years with acute or convalescent COVID-19.

This chain connects TRBV2 to TRBJ1-2; D may be TRBD1 (6 bases). The CDR3 covers 15 residues. V shed 1 base and J shed 3 bases, with 12 bases lying between them. Looked up from germline, CDR1 is SNHLY and CDR2 is FYNNEI. CDR3 nucleotides: TGTGCCAGCAGTGAAGGAACAGGGCGTGACTATGGCTACACCTTC. Its translation: CASSEGTGRDYGYTF.

The chain carries TRBV28 and TRBJ1-2; 10 bases line up with TRBD1. The germline CDR1 and CDR2 sequences are MDHEN and SYDVKM. V lost 2 bases and J lost 7; bases outside the gene matches: 4. The CDR3 sequence is 14 residues long. The CDR3 DNA follows: TGTGCCAGCAGTTTAGTGGGGACAGGGGTTGGCTACACCTTC. It codes for CASSLVGTGVGYTF.

This chain uses TRBV27 with TRBJ2-6; D unresolved. The V and J ends lost 5 bases and 0 bases respectively, with 11 bases between them. This CDR3 contains 16 residues. The germline CDR1 and CDR2 sequences are MNHEY and SMNVEV (reference sequence). The CDR3 reads CASSPILLSGANVLTF. Written as DNA, the CDR3 is TGTGCCAGCAGTCCGATACTTCTCTCTGGGGCCAACGTCCTGACTTTC.

This clone appeared once. The gene calls are TRBV7-9 and TRBJ2-1; D perhaps matches TRBD1 (5 bases). Trimming pared 0 bases from V and 7 bases from J, leaving 10 bases between. CDR1 is SEHNR, CDR2 FQNEAQ, per germline (reference sequence). This CDR3 is built from 14 residues. The CDR3 DNA reads TGTGCCAGCAGCTTAGCAATTAGGGGTAATGAGCAGTTCTTC. This sequence encodes CASSLAIRGNEQFF.

The chain carries TRBV24-1 and TRBJ1-5; 7 nucleotides match TRBD1. Germline CDR1 is KGHDR and CDR2 is SFDVKD. The CDR3 runs 16 residues. V was clipped by 5 bases and J by 1 base; unmatched bases: 7. The CDR3 DNA is TGTGCCACCAGTGCCGACAGGGATGGAAGCAATCAGCCCCAGCATTTT. Amino acid sequence: CATSADRDGSNQPQHF.